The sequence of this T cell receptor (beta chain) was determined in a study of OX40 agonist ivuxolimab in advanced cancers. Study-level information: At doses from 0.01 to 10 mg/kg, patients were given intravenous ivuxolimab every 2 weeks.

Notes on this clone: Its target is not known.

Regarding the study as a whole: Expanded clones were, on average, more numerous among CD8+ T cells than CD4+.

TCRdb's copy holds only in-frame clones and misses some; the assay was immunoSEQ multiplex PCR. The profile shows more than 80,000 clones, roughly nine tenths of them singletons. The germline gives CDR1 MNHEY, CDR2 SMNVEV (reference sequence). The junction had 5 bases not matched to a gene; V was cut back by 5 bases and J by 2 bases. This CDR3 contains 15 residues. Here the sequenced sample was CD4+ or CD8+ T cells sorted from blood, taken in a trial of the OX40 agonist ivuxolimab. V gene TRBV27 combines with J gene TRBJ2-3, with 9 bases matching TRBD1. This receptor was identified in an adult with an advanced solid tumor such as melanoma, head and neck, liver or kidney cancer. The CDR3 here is CASSTRDRDTDTQYF. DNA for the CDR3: TGTGCCAGCAGTACCCGGGACAGGGACACAGATACGCAGTATTTT.